A single sample gave rise to the 9 T cell receptor beta chains below, sequenced in a study of post-analysis software for immune sequencing data (dated by TCRdb to the mid-2010s). Beyond this particular receptor, the publication reports: Significantly higher frequencies in patients than in controls were found for several TRBV segments, including TRBV5-6, TRBV5-1 and TRBV20-1.

Antigen specificity for these receptors is unknown. The library was obtained by PCR. Sequencing relied on an Illumina HiSeq 2500. To reduce PCR and sequencing biases, unique molecular identifiers were incorporated into the TCR beta cDNA libraries. TCRdb ran its own pipeline on the public reads, namely fastp trimming at Q25 and MiXCR clone calling, and kept in-frame beta chains. CDR3 protein duplicates are merged, each entry listing the most common genes and DNA. The sample table contains some 190,000 distinct CDR3 sequences; only one count was recorded for 29% of them. The ten largest clones add up to about 3.4% of the sample. Sample: blood. All receptors come from a girl aged 2-17 years with multiple sclerosis.

The J gene is TRBJ1-2, the V gene TRBV30; 7 nucleotides align to TRBD1. This CDR3 spans 13 amino acids. CDR1 and CDR2 from the germline V gene are GTSNPN and SVGIG (reference sequence). Unmatched junction bases numbered 5, after V lost 3 bases and J lost 4 bases. CDR3: CAWRGDRLYGYTF. CDR3 in DNA: TGTGCCTGGAGGGGGGACAGACTCTATGGCTACACCTTC.

The chain carries TRBV3-1 and TRBJ2-4; a weak D match, TRBD2 (6 bases). V lost 4 bases, J lost 0 bases, and 19 bases lay in between. The CDR3 covers 18 residues. The germline gives CDR1 LGHDT, CDR2 YNNKEL (reference sequence). CDR3 nucleotides: TGTGCCAGCAGCCCCCCTGGTCGGTGGAGGGAAGCCAAAAACATTCAGTACTTC. This translates into CASSPPGRWREAKNIQYF. Complete variable domain (other parts from reference TRBV3-1 and TRBJ2-4): DTAVSQTPKYLVTQMGNDKSIKCEQNLGHDTMYWYKQDSKKFLKIMFSYNNKELIINETVPNRFSPKSPDKAHLNLHINSLELGDSAVYFCASSPPGRWREAKNIQYFGAGTRLSVL.

This clonotype has at least ten counts. The V gene is TRBV5-1, the J gene TRBJ1-2; TRBD1 might be the D (6 bases). The V gene lost 4 bases and the J gene lost 10 bases, with 11 bases spanning the gap. CDR1 and CDR2 (germline): SGHRS, YFSETQ. This CDR3 contains 11 residues. In DNA, the CDR3 is TGCGCCAGCAGCGTAGGACAGCACTACACCTTC. Amino acids: CASSVGQHYTF.

This sequence joins TRBV20-1 and TRBJ2-1; tentative D call: TRBD2 (5 bases). CDR1 and CDR2 (germline): DFQATT, SNEGSKA (reference sequence). The CDR3 spans 12 residues. V lost 1 base to trimming and J lost 10 bases, with 11 bases between them. The CDR3 DNA is TGCAGTGCTAGAGCTACTAGTTTGGAGCAGTTCTTC. It codes for CSARATSLEQFF.

This clonotype was seen many times. The genes are TRBV6-5 and TRBJ1-5, with TRBD1 identical over 7 bases. This CDR3 region has 14 residues. J was trimmed by 4 bases and V by 6 bases; bases with no gene match: 6. Germline CDR1 MNHEY, CDR2 SVGAGI. CDR3 loop: CASSQGGLNQPQHF. The CDR3 DNA reads as TGTGCCAGCAGCCAGGGGGGATTGAATCAGCCCCAGCATTTT.

Worth noting for this clonotype: This may stem from a read error, because a much larger clone lies one nucleotide away. This chain uses TRBV6-4 with TRBJ2-1; 11 bases align to TRBD2. CDR3 length: 14 residues. The V gene's germline CDR1 is MRHNA and CDR2 SNTAGT. The J segment lost 3 bases and the V segment lost 8 bases, leaving 3 bases of the junction unmatched. The CDR3 protein is CASELAGDYNEQFF. CDR3 DNA: TGTGCCAGCGAACTAGCGGGGGACTACAATGAGCAGTTCTTC.

This clonotype was observed at least ten times. V gene TRBV27 combines with J gene TRBJ2-1; 7 bases agree with TRBD2. The CDR3 loop spans 15 amino acids. Trimming removed 4 bases from V and 8 bases from J; junction bases left unmatched: 11. CDR1 and CDR2 from the germline V gene are MNHEY and SMNVEV (reference sequence). The CDR3 is CASSSLGSGVHEQFF. Written as DNA, the CDR3 is TGTGCCAGCAGTTCCCTGGGGAGCGGGGTACATGAGCAGTTCTTC.

This clonotype was detected many times. The genes are TRBV24-1 and TRBJ2-5; possible D gene TRBD2, 5 bases. The CDR3 covers 16 residues. Looked up from germline, CDR1 is KGHDR and CDR2 is SFDVKD. The germline V and J ends were trimmed by 3 bases and 5 bases, with 18 bases remaining between them. This chain's CDR3 is CATSDDPGGVGETQYF. In DNA, the CDR3 is TGTGCCACCAGTGATGACCCCGGAGGAGTTGGGGAGACCCAGTACTTC.

The table lists this clonotype with many counts. This chain connects TRBV29-1 to TRBJ2-4; D is perhaps TRBD1 (7 bases). CDR1 SQVTM and CDR2 ANQGSEA come from the germline V gene. V lost 7 bases and J lost 2, with 18 bases in between. This CDR3 has 15 amino acids. The DNA for the CDR3 is TGCAGCGCTAGACAGGGAGGAATATCCAAAAACATTCAGTACTTC. Translated: CSARQGGISKNIQYF.